The clone carrying this TCR beta chain turned up a few times. The antigen is undetermined. PCR used 60 Vbeta primers and 13 Jbeta primers. Profiling relied on immunoSEQ multiplex PCR, and the TCRdb table lists in-frame clones only, not all of them. The repertoire holds 95,000 to 130,000 clones, with roughly 9% as singletons. The data derive from a study of cytomegalovirus exposure and HLA in healthy donors. In the study overall: Tens of millions of unique TCR sequences came from HLA-typed donors in an early release.

The CDR3 loop spans 13 amino acids. V gave up 2 bases and J gave up 11 bases; unmatched junction bases: 8. Per germline, CDR1 SEHNR and CDR2 FQNEAQ (reference sequence). Study conclusions and caveats: The sole available immune exposure information was CMV serostatus. In a later analysis, HLA-C alleles had the fewest associated TCRs, DRB1 alleles the most. The later analysis indicated that the majority of CMV-associated TCR beta chains appeared HLA-restricted.

Sequencing was carried out using PBMCs. The chain uses TRBV7-9 and TRBJ1-1, with TRBD1 identical over 7 bases. The clonotype comes from a young man in good health and CMV-seronegative. The CDR3 bases are TGTGCCAGCAGCTTAAACAGGGGCCGGGGGGCTTTCTTT. Translation: CASSLNRGRGAFF.